This T cell receptor beta chain was profiled in a study of blood T cells in healthy people across ages. Using a J-beta primer mix together with a sample-barcoded 5' primer, a second PCR was run for roughly 6 to 11 cycles. TCRdb processed the 5' RACE reads anew with MiXCR; each CDR3 protein has one entry. The sample records about 640,000 distinct CDR3 sequences, 45% to 65% being singletons. The donors, all healthy, were Caucasians living in Russia, aged roughly 6 to 100. The V and J ends lost 5 bases and 13 bases, in that order; junction bases with no gene match: 11. The CDR3 covers 13 residues. Per the germline V gene, CDR1 is DFQATT and CDR2 is SNEGSKA (reference sequence).

This chain links TRBV20-1 with TRBJ2-1; 10 positions match TRBD1. This clonotype originated in a man aged 55 to 69 in good health. Material: blood. CDR3 protein: CSAVGTGEFEQFF. CDR3 sequence (DNA): TGCAGTGCTGTTGGGACAGGGGAATTCGAACAGTTCTTC.